The 12 T cell receptor beta chains presented below share a single source sample, sequenced in a study of blood T cell repertoires in COVID-19 (dated by TCRdb to 2019 to 2021). Library prep was done by the immunoSEQ multiplex PCR assay. Imported from immuneACCESS, the table was reduced by TCRdb to in-frame sequences with V and J called. These copies leave out some clones; in studies compared against another copy, an unresolved V gene accounts for under half, and the cause of the remainder is not known. The sample profile shows roughly 150,000 clones; almost 85% of them were found once. Jointly, the top ten make up 2.5% to 3.5% of the sample. Material for sequencing was peripheral blood. The source of these receptors is a man in his forties or fifties with acute or convalescent COVID-19.

The chain uses TRBV27 and TRBJ2-7, with TRBD2 matching 7 bases. J lost 7 bases, V lost 0 bases, and 6 bases had no gene match. The CDR3 is 14 residues long. The V gene's germline CDR1 is MNHEY and CDR2 SMNVEV (reference sequence). The CDR3 bases are TGTGCCAGCAGTTTATCGACTAGCCCTAGGGAGCAGTACTTC. This codes for CASSLSTSPREQYF.

The chain uses TRBV30 and TRBJ2-3, with D maybe TRBD2 (6 bases). This CDR3 spans 22 amino acids. CDR1 is GTSNPN and CDR2 is SVGIG in the germline V gene (reference sequence). V lost 1 base and J lost 1, with 33 bases in between. CDR3 residues: CAWSARVAYYPPRRDRTDTQYF. The CDR3 DNA reads as TGTGCCTGGAGTGCTCGGGTCGCCTACTACCCGCCACGGCGGGATCGCACAGATACGCAGTATTTT.

The genes are TRBV15 and TRBJ1-4; D not certain. Deletions cut 2 bases from V and 0 bases from J, with 10 bases between. Germline lookup yields CDR1 LNHNV and CDR2 YYDKDF (reference sequence). The CDR3 loop spans 16 amino acids. CDR3 loop: CATSRLPPATNEKLFF. The DNA of the CDR3 is TGTGCCACCAGCAGACTCCCACCAGCAACTAATGAAAAACTGTTTTTT.

J is TRBJ2-7 and V is TRBV5-1, with a weak D call TRBD2 (6 bases). CDR1 and CDR2 (germline): SGHRS, YFSETQ. V was pared by 1 base and J by 1 base, with 18 bases between. The CDR3 consists of 17 residues. The CDR3 here is CASSLSPGDSRSYEQYF. The CDR3 nucleotides are TGCGCCAGCAGCTTGTCCCCGGGGGACTCTAGGTCCTACGAGCAGTACTTC.

The V gene is TRBV5-4, the J gene TRBJ1-1; maybe TRBD1 (5 bases). Trimming pared 10 bases from V and 2 bases from J, leaving 21 bases between. CDR1 SGHNT and CDR2 YYREEE come from the germline V gene (reference sequence). The CDR3 extends over 15 amino acids. DNA of the CDR3: TGTGCCCTTCGCCGGTGGGGGGAATTTAACACTGAAGCTTTCTTT. Translation: CALRRWGEFNTEAFF.

This clone was recorded only once. The V gene is TRBV23-1, the J gene TRBJ1-2, with TRBD1 matching over 7 bases. TRBV23-1 belongs to the ORF category, with a function that is uncertain. The CDR3 sequence is 17 residues long. V lost 6 bases, J lost 2 bases, and 15 bases stayed unmatched. CDR3: CASSRPRQGSVNYGYTF. The CDR3, as DNA: TGCGCCAGCAGCCGACCGCGACAGGGATCCGTGAACTATGGCTACACCTTC.

This clone was detected only once. The J gene is TRBJ2-1, the V gene TRBV20-1, with TRBD2 matching over 12 bases. Germline values: CDR1 DFQATT, CDR2 SNEGSKA (reference sequence). The CDR3 contains 15 residues. Unmatched junction bases numbered 7, after V lost 3 bases and J lost 7 bases. The CDR3 DNA is TGCAGTGCTAGTAGACTAGCGGGAGCTAGGAATGAGCAGTTCTTC. This translates into CSASRLAGARNEQFF.

The V and J genes are TRBV11-3 and TRBJ2-3; tentatively, D is TRBD1 (5 bases). The V and J ends lost 5 bases and 0 bases respectively, with 15 bases between them. CDR1 is SGHNT and CDR2 is YENEEA in the germline V gene. The CDR3 consists of 16 residues. The CDR3 bases are TGTGCCAGCAGCCCCCAGGGTGACACCAGCACAGATACGCAGTATTTT. Translated, it gives CASSPQGDTSTDTQYF.

This clone occurred once. The V gene is TRBV7-9, the J gene TRBJ1-1; no clear D. V gave up 0 bases and J gave up 6 bases, with 11 bases separating them. This CDR3 has 14 residues. CDR1 is SEHNR and CDR2 is FQNEAQ in the germline V gene (reference sequence). CDR3 amino acids: CASSLALRVSEAFF. CDR3 sequence (DNA): TGTGCCAGCAGCTTAGCGCTGAGGGTCTCTGAAGCTTTCTTT.

The gene calls are TRBV5-6 and TRBJ1-2, with D possibly matching TRBD1 (6 bases). V dropped 5 bases and J dropped 4 bases, with 12 bases sitting between them. The germline CDR1 and CDR2 sequences are SGHDT and YYEEEE. The CDR3 is 13 residues long. CDR3 protein: CASSSRGGYGYTF. The CDR3 nucleotides read TGTGCCAGCAGTTCCAGGGGTGGCTATGGCTACACCTTC.

This chain links TRBV15 with TRBJ2-3; 7 bases fit TRBD1. The CDR3 is 15 amino acids. With V trimmed by 4 bases and J by 2 bases, 6 bases remained unmatched. Per germline, CDR1 LNHNV and CDR2 YYDKDF (reference sequence). Here the CDR3 DNA reads TGTGCCACCAGCAACCGGGACAGTTCCACAGATACGCAGTATTTT. This translates into CATSNRDSSTDTQYF.

This sequence joins TRBV6-5 and TRBJ1-5, with D possibly being TRBD1 (5 bases). V was shortened by 6 bases and J by 6 bases, with 15 bases between the two germline ends. CDR3 length equals 14 residues. In germline, CDR1 is MNHEY, CDR2 SVGAGI. The CDR3 here is CASSPGRYGQPQHF. The CDR3 bases are TGTGCCAGCAGCCCAGGGAGGTACGGTCAGCCCCAGCATTTT.